Presented here are 8 T cell receptor beta chains from one specimen sequenced in a study of blood T cells in healthy people across ages. The second PCR ran roughly 6 to 11 cycles with a sample-barcoded 5' primer and J-beta primers. TCRdb redid the calling of the 5' RACE reads with MiXCR, one entry per CDR3 protein. The data hold about 570,000 distinct CDR3 sequences, with 27% observed a single time. The sequenced sample consisted of blood. The source is a woman aged 70 to 79 in good health.

The rearrangement uses TRBV9 and TRBJ2-5; D gene unclear. The length of the CDR3 is 15 residues. V lost 4 bases and J lost 1, with 14 bases in between. From germline, CDR1 is SGDLS and CDR2 YYNGEE. CDR3 nucleotides: TGTGCCAGCAGCATCAGCGCCCAAACCCAAGAGACCCAGTACTTC. It codes for CASSISAQTQETQYF.

The chain employs TRBV7-2 and TRBJ2-2; the D call may be TRBD1 or TRBD2 (5 bases each). The V end lost 3 bases, the J end lost 3 bases, and 11 bases lay between the germline ends. CDR1 SGHTA and CDR2 FQGNSA come from the germline V gene. This CDR3 has 15 residues. DNA for the CDR3: TGTGCCAGCAGCTTCAAAGAGGGGCACACCGGGGAGCTGTTTTTT. It encodes CASSFKEGHTGELFF.

In its sample, this clonotype was seen a few times. An end of the junction does not agree with germline; a read error may underlie this. The gene calls are TRBV5-5 and TRBJ2-1; D is ambiguous. CDR1 and CDR2 (germline): SGHKS, YYEKEE (reference sequence). The CDR3 runs to 15 residues. CDR3 region: CASTTVASSYNEQFF. The CDR3 DNA follows: TGTGCCAGCACCACAGTGGCAAGCTCCTACAATGAGCAATTCTTC.

This clonotype has more than one count but fewer than ten. V and J are TRBV27 and TRBJ2-7; tentative D call: TRBD1 (6 bases). Germline V gives CDR1 MNHEY, CDR2 SMNVEV (reference sequence). The CDR3 has 13 residues. V was cut by 6 bases and J by 5 bases, with 14 bases left in between. The CDR3 DNA reads as TGTGCCAGCAGACCCGGGACACTCCACGAGCAGTACTTC. Amino acid sequence: CASRPGTLHEQYF.

This clonotype was picked up a small number of times. This chain links TRBV6-6 with TRBJ2-5; no clear D gene. The J call is in doubt because the DNA end fits TRBJ2-7 better. Germline V gives CDR1 MNHNY, CDR2 SVGAGI (reference sequence). There are 15 residues in the CDR3. The CDR3 coding sequence is TGTGCCAGCAGTAACGACCCGGAGTCCTCCTACGAGCAGTACTTC. Translated, it gives CASSNDPESSYEQYF.

The chain carries TRBV4-3 and TRBJ2-1; the match to TRBD2 covers 8 bases. Germline trimming cut 3 bases from V and 13 bases from J; bases unmatched to any gene: 5. This CDR3 is built from 12 residues. Looked up from germline, CDR1 is LGHNA and CDR2 is YSLEER. The chain's CDR3 is CASSHGGGSQFF. The CDR3 DNA is TGCGCCAGCAGCCACGGGGGGGGGTCTCAGTTCTTC.

This clonotype was picked up a small number of times. This rearrangement joins TRBV5-6 to TRBJ1-2; perhaps TRBD1 as D (5 bases). Germline CDR1 SGHDT, CDR2 YYEEEE. The CDR3 sequence is 15 residues long. V was trimmed by 4 bases and J by 5 bases, leaving 18 bases between them. The CDR3 bases are TGTGCCAGCAGCCCTCAGGGTGGGGAGGCATATGGCTACACCTTC. Translation gives CASSPQGGEAYGYTF.

This clonotype was seen a few times. The chain uses TRBV24-1 and TRBJ2-3; weak D call: TRBD1 (5 bases). The length of the CDR3 is 14 residues. V lost 6 bases to trimming and J lost 0 bases, with 9 bases between them. Germline V CDR1 and CDR2: KGHDR, SFDVKD. Here the CDR3 DNA reads TGTGCCACCAGTATGTGGGGCAGCACAGATACGCAGTATTTT. It is translated as CATSMWGSTDTQYF.